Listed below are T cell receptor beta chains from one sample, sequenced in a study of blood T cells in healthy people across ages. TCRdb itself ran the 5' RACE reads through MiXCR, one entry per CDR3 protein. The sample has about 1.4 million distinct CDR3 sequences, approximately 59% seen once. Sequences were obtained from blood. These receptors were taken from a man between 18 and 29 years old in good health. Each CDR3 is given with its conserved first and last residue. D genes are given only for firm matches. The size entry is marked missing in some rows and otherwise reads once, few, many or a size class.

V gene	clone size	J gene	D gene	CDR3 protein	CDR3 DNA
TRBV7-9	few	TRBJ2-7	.	CASSFQPSYEQYF	TGTGCCAGCAGCTTCCAGCCATCCTACGAGCAGTACTTC
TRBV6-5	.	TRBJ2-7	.	CASTYAGSVYEQYF	TGTGCCAGCACCTACGCTGGTTCGGTATACGAGCAGTACTTC
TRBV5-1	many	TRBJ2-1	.	CASSPTTIRDEQFF	TGCGCCAGCAGCCCCACTACCATCAGGGATGAGCAGTTCTTC
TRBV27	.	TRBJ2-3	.	CASSAIQVATTQYF	TGTGCCAGCAGTGCAATTCAAGTAGCTACCACGCAGTATTTT
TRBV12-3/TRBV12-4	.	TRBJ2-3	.	CASIFRLDTQYF	TGTGCCAGCATTTTCCGGCTGGATACGCAGTATTTT
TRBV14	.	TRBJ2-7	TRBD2	CASSHFSGGANEQYF	TGTGCCAGCAGCCACTTTAGCGGGGGGGCAAACGAGCAGTACTTC
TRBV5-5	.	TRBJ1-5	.	CASSQDHFSNQPQHF	TGTGCCAGCAGCCAGGACCATTTCAGCAATCAGCCCCAGCATTTT
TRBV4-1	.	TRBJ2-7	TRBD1	CASSQNTLQGSSYEQYF	TGCGCCAGCAGCCAAAATACACTACAGGGGTCTTCCTACGAGCAGTACTTC
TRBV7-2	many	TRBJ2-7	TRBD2	CASSLVQLAGISYEQYF	TGTGCCAGCAGCTTAGTGCAACTAGCGGGGATTTCCTACGAGCAGTACTTC
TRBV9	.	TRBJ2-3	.	CASGLGGVTDTQYF	TGTGCCAGCGGATTAGGAGGGGTCACAGATACGCAGTATTTT
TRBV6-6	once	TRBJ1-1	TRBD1	CASRMTGGPTEAFF	TGTGCCAGCAGAATGACAGGGGGCCCCACTGAAGCTTTCTTT
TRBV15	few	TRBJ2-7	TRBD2	CATSPRTSVYEQYF	TGTGCCACCAGCCCTCGGACTAGCGTCTACGAGCAGTACTTC
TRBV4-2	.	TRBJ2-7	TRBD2	CASSQVGGPAYEQYF	TGTGCCAGCAGCCAAGTGGGAGGGCCTGCCTACGAGCAGTACTTC
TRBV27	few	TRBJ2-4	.	CASSMGKIGEQYF	TGTGCCAGCAGCATGGGGAAGATTGGAGAGCAGTACTTC
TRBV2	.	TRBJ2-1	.	CASRGVGLANNEQFF	TGTGCCAGCAGGGGAGTAGGGCTAGCAAACAATGAGCAGTTCTTC
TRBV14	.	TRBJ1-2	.	CASSQVYTTGQLSGGYTF	TGTGCTAGCAGCCAAGTCTACACAACCGGACAACTGTCAGGCGGCTACACCTTC
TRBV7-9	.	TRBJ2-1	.	CASSHRGQPSYNEQFF	TGTGCCAGCAGCCACCGTGGACAGCCCTCCTACAATGAGCAGTTCTTC
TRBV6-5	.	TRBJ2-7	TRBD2	CASSRDGGGEQYF	TGTGCCAGCAGTAGGGACGGGGGGGGCGAGCAGTACTTC
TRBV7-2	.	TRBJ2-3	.	CASSGSGMGTDTQYF	TGTGCCAGCAGCGGTTCGGGGATGGGTACAGATACGCAGTATTTT
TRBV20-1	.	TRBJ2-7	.	CSARDSRWQMYEQYF	TGCAGTGCTAGAGATTCGAGGTGGCAGATGTACGAGCAGTACTTC
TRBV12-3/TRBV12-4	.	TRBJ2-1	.	CASSSLSSGSYNEQFF	TGTGCCAGCAGTTCCCTTAGCAGTGGCTCCTACAATGAGCAGTTCTTC
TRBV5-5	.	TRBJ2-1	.	CASSLILAHPSEQFF	TGTGCCAGCAGCTTGATCCTAGCCCATCCCTCTGAGCAGTTCTTC
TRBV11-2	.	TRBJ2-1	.	CASSLDTGLSAHEQFF	TGTGCCAGCAGCTTAGATACAGGACTCTCTGCGCATGAGCAGTTCTTC
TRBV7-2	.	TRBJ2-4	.	CASSLGGVRDIQYF	TGTGCCAGCAGCTTAGGGGGAGTCAGGGACATTCAGTACTTC
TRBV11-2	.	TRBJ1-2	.	CASTFPGHPGYTF	TGTGCCAGCACTTTCCCGGGGCACCCAGGCTACACCTTC
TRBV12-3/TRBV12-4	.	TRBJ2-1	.	CASSSYGGTNGQFF	TGTGCCAGCAGTTCTTACGGAGGAACCAATGGGCAGTTCTTC
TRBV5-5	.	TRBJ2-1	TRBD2	CASSFGAGGANEQFF	TGTGCCAGCAGCTTCGGAGCGGGAGGGGCGAATGAGCAGTTCTTC
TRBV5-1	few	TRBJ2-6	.	CASSLAEDSGANVLTF	TGCGCCAGCAGCTTGGCAGAAGACTCTGGGGCCAACGTCCTGACTTTC
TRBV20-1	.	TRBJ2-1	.	CSARASRSEGDYNEQFF	TGCAGTGCTAGAGCTTCTCGTAGCGAGGGAGACTACAATGAGCAGTTCTTC
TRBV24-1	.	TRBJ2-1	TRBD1	CATSPGLGQGADEQFF	TGTGCCACCTCCCCGGGACTCGGACAGGGGGCGGATGAGCAGTTCTTC
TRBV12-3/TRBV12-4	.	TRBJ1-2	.	CASSFTSTNYGYTF	TGTGCCAGCAGTTTTACGTCCACTAACTATGGCTACACCTTC